The clone carrying this TCR beta chain was picked up a small number of times. Its antigen remains unknown. CDR3-region Arm-PCR and iRepertoire HTBI primers produced the TCR beta libraries. One entry per CDR3 protein results from TCRdb running MiXCR on the multiplex PCR reads. Of about 460,000 distinct CDR3 sequences in the sample, approximately 23% were seen once. This entry belongs to a study of regulatory T cells in long-lasting Graves disease. Study at large: A definition of persistent Graves' disease required over 5 years of antithyroid drugs plus positive TSH receptor antibodies. Whole-study findings and limits: It was possible that the small sample size reduced accuracy.

Time point specified: persistent/refractory GD, antithyroid drugs over 5 years with positive TRAb. The TCR library used RNA extracted from PBMCs. EDTA tubes collected 7.5 to 9.5 milliliters of peripheral blood. Sequencing was performed on peripheral blood mononuclear cells (PBMCs), taken when the disease was refractory, from a patient treated with antithyroid drugs. This clonotype was sampled from a female donor with Graves disease.

CDR3 sequence (DNA): TGCAGTGCTAGAGATATAGGAAGCGGGACCGGGGAGCTGTTTTTT. Translation: CSARDIGSGTGELFF. The chain recombines TRBV20-1 with TRBJ2-2, with a weak D call TRBD2 (6 bases). V lost 0 bases and J lost 5, with 13 bases in between. The CDR3 extends over 15 amino acids. Germline assignment: CDR1 DFQATT and CDR2 SNEGSKA (reference sequence).